The 24 T cell receptor beta chains listed next were all sequenced from one sample in a study of graft-versus-host responses after intestinal transplantation. Profiling relied on immunoSEQ multiplex PCR, and the TCRdb table lists in-frame clones only, not all of them. The sample records under 95,000 clones, approximately 78% being singletons. Antigens of these TCRs are unknown. The sample consisted of unstimulated CD4+ T cells sorted from spleen or lymph node cells, taken before intestinal transplant. The receptor source for this set is a human donor who received an intestinal transplant.

The rearrangement uses TRBV5-6 and TRBJ1-1; D is perhaps TRBD1 (6 bases). V gave up 3 bases and J gave up 8 bases, with 11 bases separating them. CDR3 size: 12 residues. Germline V gene lookup returns CDR1 SGHDT and CDR2 YYEEEE. The CDR3 protein is CASSYGQLEAFF. The CDR3 DNA follows: TGTGCCAGCAGCTATGGACAGTTAGAAGCTTTCTTT. Based on the CDR3 plus reference TRBV5-6 and TRBJ1-1, the full variable domain is DAGVTQSPTHLIKTRGQQVTLRCSPKSGHDTVSWYQQALGQGPQFIFQYYEEEERQRGNFPDRFSGHQFPNYSSELNVNALLLGDSALYLCASSYGQLEAFFGQGTRLTVV.

The rearrangement joins TRBV5-4 to TRBJ2-7; no clear D gene. Germline V gene data show CDR1 as SGHNT and CDR2 as YYREEE (reference sequence). V was pared by 3 bases and J by 3 bases, with 10 bases between. This CDR3 spans 13 amino acids. The CDR3 region is CASSSRTHYEQYF. The CDR3 DNA follows: TGTGCCAGCAGCTCTAGAACCCACTACGAGCAGTACTTC. The complete variable domain, with remaining parts taken from reference TRBV5-4 and TRBJ2-7, reads ETGVTQSPTHLIKTRGQQVTLRCSSQSGHNTVSWYQQALGQGPQFIFQYYREEENGRGNFPPRFSGLQFPNYSSELNVNALELDDSALYLCASSSRTHYEQYFGPGTRLTVT.

The chain uses TRBV10-2 and TRBJ1-5, with D perhaps TRBD1 (6 bases). Trimming stripped 6 bases from V and 1 base from J, with 13 bases between. The CDR3 runs to 15 residues. Germline V gene lookup returns CDR1 WSHSY and CDR2 SAAADI. The CDR3 DNA follows: TGCGCCAGCAGGCCAGGGGAATTCAGCAATCAGCCCCAGCATTTT. This codes for CASRPGEFSNQPQHF.

J is TRBJ1-5 and V is TRBV2, with no clear D. The CDR3 runs 16 residues. The germline CDR1 and CDR2 sequences are SNHLY and FYNNEI. V shed 4 bases and J shed 4 bases, with 17 bases lying between them. CDR3 DNA: TGTGCCAGCAGTGTTTGGGAGGGTATGGGAAATCAGCCCCAGCATTTT. Translated, it gives CASSVWEGMGNQPQHF.

The chain has TRBV14 and TRBJ1-6, with 7 bases aligning to TRBD1. The CDR3 is 15 amino acids. Unmatched junction bases numbered 6, after V lost 1 base and J lost 9 bases. Germline V gene sequence: CDR1 SGHDN, CDR2 FVKESK. CDR3 loop: CASSQVRTGGSPLHF. The CDR3 region has the DNA TGTGCCAGCAGCCAAGTCCGGACAGGCGGTTCACCCCTCCACTTT.

The V call is TRBV28, the J call TRBJ2-3; TRBD1 matches 10 bases. This CDR3 has 15 amino acids. V lost 2 bases to trimming and J lost 1 base; unmatched junction nucleotides: 0. Germline CDR1 reads MDHEN; CDR2 reads SYDVKM. The CDR3 DNA sequence: TGTGCCAGCAGTTTAGGGACAGGGGGCACAGATACGCAGTATTTT. This sequence encodes CASSLGTGGTDTQYF. The full variable domain, in which reference TRBV28 and TRBJ2-3 provide the parts outside the CDR3, is DVKVTQSSRYLVKRTGEKVFLECVQDMDHENMFWYRQDPGLGLRLIYFSYDVKMKEKGDIPEGYSVSREKKERFSLILESASTNQTSMYLCASSLGTGGTDTQYFGPGTRLTVL.

The chain has TRBV6-5 and TRBJ2-7, with TRBD1 as a possible D gene (6 bases). V was clipped by 5 bases and J by 3 bases, with 8 bases between them. The germline V gene encodes CDR1 MNHEY and CDR2 SVGAGI. The CDR3 is made up of 12 amino acids. The CDR3 loop is CASSDRNYEQYF. The CDR3 DNA is TGTGCCAGCAGTGACAGGAACTACGAGCAGTACTTC.

Here the CDR3 DNA reads TGTGCCAGCTCCCCGGAGGCCGGGGCCAACGTCCTGACTTTC. This encodes CASSPEAGANVLTF. The chain uses TRBV6-5 and TRBJ2-6; D perhaps matches TRBD2 (5 bases). There are 14 residues in the CDR3. The V end was cut by 8 bases, the J end by 4 bases, with 12 bases between. Germline CDR1 and CDR2: MNHEY and SVGAGI.

This clone was seen just once. This rearrangement joins TRBV5-1 to TRBJ2-1; D is perhaps TRBD1 (6 bases). The germline V and J ends were trimmed by 2 bases and 5 bases, with 14 bases remaining between them. Germline values: CDR1 SGHRS, CDR2 YFSETQ. The CDR3 is 15 residues long. The CDR3 region has the DNA TGCGCCAGCAGCTTAATACAGGGTTTTAACAATGAGCAGTTCTTC. Translation gives CASSLIQGFNNEQFF.

The chain couples TRBV27 to TRBJ2-7; no reliable D call. V was shortened by 3 bases and J by 0 bases, with 6 bases between the two germline ends. This CDR3 contains 13 residues. Germline CDR1 is MNHEY and CDR2 is SMNVEV (reference sequence). For the CDR3, the DNA is TGTGCCAGCAGTTTTGCCGGCTCCTACGAGCAGTACTTC. Protein sequence: CASSFAGSYEQYF.

The J gene is TRBJ2-3, the V gene TRBV7-9; 13 nucleotides line up with TRBD2. There are 18 residues in the CDR3. Germline V gene lookup returns CDR1 SEHNR and CDR2 FQNEAQ (reference sequence). J gave up 4 bases and V 7 bases, and 14 bases lay outside the gene matches. DNA for the CDR3: TGTGCCAGCACCCTTCGAACTAGCGGGGGGGCCGGCGCAGATACGCAGTATTTT. It specifies CASTLRTSGGAGADTQYF.

The V and J genes are TRBV29-1 and TRBJ2-2; 7 positions match TRBD2. This CDR3 has 14 residues. V was pared by 3 bases and J by 4 bases, with 5 bases of the junction left unmatched. Germline V CDR1 and CDR2: SQVTM, ANQGSEA. CDR3 DNA sequence: TGCAGCGTTGACGGGGGGTTCCCCACCGGGGAGCTGTTTTTT. Translating it yields CSVDGGFPTGELFF.

The gene calls are TRBV2 and TRBJ2-2; D gene ambiguous. The CDR3 contains 16 residues. The ends were cut back, 5 bases at V and 0 bases at J, with 13 bases in the middle. CDR1 and CDR2 (germline): SNHLY, FYNNEI. CDR3 region: CASSPLNAANTGELFF. Written as DNA, the CDR3 is TGTGCCAGCAGTCCACTCAATGCGGCGAACACCGGGGAGCTGTTTTTT.

The chain links TRBV28 to TRBJ2-1; 7 bases are shared with TRBD2. This CDR3 comprises 17 residues. The germline gives CDR1 MDHEN, CDR2 SYDVKM. J was trimmed by 8 bases and V by 4 bases; bases with no gene match: 17. In DNA form, the CDR3 reads TGTGCCAGCAGTTCCTCGTTCGGGGGAGGGAGGAGCGATGAGCAGTTCTTC. It is translated as CASSSSFGGGRSDEQFF.

There are a few counts of this clone. The V gene is TRBV5-6, the J gene TRBJ2-7, with D tentatively TRBD1 (6 bases). V was shortened by 0 bases and J by 3 bases, with 16 bases between the two germline ends. This CDR3 contains 16 residues. Germline loops: CDR1 SGHDT, CDR2 YYEEEE. CDR3 coding DNA: TGTGCCAGCAGCTTGGTGGGGACAACATATCGCTACGAGCAGTACTTC. It codes for CASSLVGTTYRYEQYF.

This chain joins TRBV7-9 and TRBJ1-1; D unclear. The V gene's germline CDR1 is SEHNR and CDR2 FQNEAQ (reference sequence). There are 14 residues in the CDR3. V lost 4 bases to trimming and J lost 4 bases, with 13 bases between them. The CDR3 DNA is TGTGCCAGCAGCTCCGGGGAGGGTTTCACTGAAGCTTTCTTT. Protein: CASSSGEGFTEAFF.

The chain employs TRBV29-1 and TRBJ2-5, with TRBD2 matching 7 bases. The DNA end lines up better with TRBJ2-7; the J call may be wrong. CDR3 length: 14 amino acids. Germline CDR1 reads SQVTM; CDR2 reads ANQGSEA. The CDR3 protein is CSVPRGGEVYEQYF. CDR3 coding DNA: TGCAGCGTTCCTCGGGGAGGGGAGGTTTACGAGCAGTACTTC.

The chain joins TRBV19 to TRBJ2-1, with D possibly TRBD1 on 6 matching bases. V was cut by 9 bases and J by 8 bases, with 20 bases left in between. In germline, CDR1 is LNHDA, CDR2 SQIVND (reference sequence). The CDR3 totals 14 residues. CDR3: CASTNLQQGHEQFF. The CDR3 DNA reads TGTGCCAGCACCAACCTCCAACAGGGTCATGAGCAGTTCTTC.

The rearrangement joins TRBV12-5 to TRBJ2-1; 15 positions match TRBD2. CDR1 is LGHNT, CDR2 FRNRAP, per germline. The CDR3 contains 19 residues. The V and J ends lost 1 base and 2 bases, in that order; junction bases with no gene match: 6. CDR3 sequence reads: CASGLALGTSGGTYNEQFF. In nucleotides, the CDR3 is TGTGCTAGTGGTTTGGCTTTAGGGACTAGCGGGGGGACCTACAATGAGCAGTTCTTC.

This chain joins TRBV6-5 and TRBJ2-3; 7 bases map to TRBD1. After removal of 5 bases from V and 2 bases from J, the junction contained 1 base not matched to a gene. The CDR3 extends over 13 amino acids. CDR1 and CDR2 (germline): MNHEY, SVGAGI. The CDR3 spells CASSGTDTDTQYF. CDR3 bases: TGTGCCAGCAGTGGGACAGACACAGATACGCAGTATTTT.

This chain connects TRBV5-1 to TRBJ1-2, with 7 bases matching TRBD1. CDR3 size: 14 residues. Per germline, CDR1 SGHRS and CDR2 YFSETQ. V gave up 0 bases and J gave up 8 bases; unmatched junction bases: 7. The CDR3 region has the DNA TGCGCCAGCAGCTTGGGACAGGGAACTAGAGGCTACACCTTC. This sequence encodes CASSLGQGTRGYTF.

This chain's CDR3 is CASSSRTGGGRLAGNNEQFF. The CDR3 bases are TGTGCCAGCAGCTCTCGGACAGGGGGCGGGAGACTAGCGGGAAACAATGAGCAGTTCTTC. V gene TRBV7-8 combines with J gene TRBJ2-1; D may match TRBD1 or TRBD2 (11 bases each). CDR1 is SGHVS and CDR2 is FQNEAQ in the germline V gene. The CDR3 is made up of 20 amino acids. Trimming removed 4 bases from V and 5 bases from J, with 30 bases in between. The full variable domain, with the rest looked up from reference TRBV7-8 and TRBJ2-1, is GAGVSQSPRYKVAKRGQDVALRCDPISGHVSLFWYQQALGQGPEFLTYFQNEAQLDKSGLPSDRFFAERPEGSVSTLKIQRTQQEDSAVYLCASSSRTGGGRLAGNNEQFFGPGTRLTVL.

The rearrangement links TRBV19 to TRBJ1-4; D possibly corresponds to TRBD1 (5 bases). Germline V gene lookup returns CDR1 LNHDA and CDR2 SQIVND (reference sequence). V shed 1 base and J shed 0 bases, with 12 bases lying between them. This CDR3 has 17 amino acids. The CDR3, as DNA: TGTGCCAGTAGTATAGTGGTGACAGTCTCAACTAATGAAAAACTGTTTTTT. It translates to CASSIVVTVSTNEKLFF. Full variable domain (missing parts from reference TRBV19 and TRBJ1-4): DGGITQSPKYLFRKEGQNVTLSCEQNLNHDAMYWYRQDPGQGLRLIYYSQIVNDFQKGDIAEGYSVSREKKESFPLTVTSAQKNPTAFYLCASSIVVTVSTNEKLFFGSGTQLSVL.

The chain carries TRBV7-9 and TRBJ1-6; 10 nucleotides line up with TRBD1. Germline V CDR1 and CDR2: SEHNR, FQNEAQ (reference sequence). With V trimmed by 6 bases and J by 15 bases, 5 bases remained unmatched. CDR3 size: 12 residues. This chain's CDR3 is CASRTDRGDLHF. The DNA of the CDR3 is TGTGCCAGCAGGACGGACAGGGGGGACCTCCACTTT.